This T cell receptor beta chain was captured by sequencing in a study of CD8 T cells in ankylosing spondylitis. Libraries of TCR beta came from quantitative 5'-RACE with molecular barcodes. TCRdb ran MiXCR on the 5' RACE reads and lists one entry per CDR3 protein. The sample has around 130,000 distinct CDR3 sequences; approximately 9.9% are singletons. The CDR3 consists of 17 residues. Sequencing used blood, either unsorted or a sorted T cell fraction (not recorded which). This chain links TRBV21-1 with TRBJ2-3; the table gives TRBD2 as D, unverified against the DNA. TRBV21-1 is designated a pseudogene. This TCR came from a male donor with ankylosing spondylitis or in good health (not recorded which). Here the CDR3 reads CASSNPGLAGEADTQYF. In DNA, the CDR3 is TGTGCCAGCAGCAACCCGGGACTAGCGGGAGAGGCAGATACGCAGTATTTT.